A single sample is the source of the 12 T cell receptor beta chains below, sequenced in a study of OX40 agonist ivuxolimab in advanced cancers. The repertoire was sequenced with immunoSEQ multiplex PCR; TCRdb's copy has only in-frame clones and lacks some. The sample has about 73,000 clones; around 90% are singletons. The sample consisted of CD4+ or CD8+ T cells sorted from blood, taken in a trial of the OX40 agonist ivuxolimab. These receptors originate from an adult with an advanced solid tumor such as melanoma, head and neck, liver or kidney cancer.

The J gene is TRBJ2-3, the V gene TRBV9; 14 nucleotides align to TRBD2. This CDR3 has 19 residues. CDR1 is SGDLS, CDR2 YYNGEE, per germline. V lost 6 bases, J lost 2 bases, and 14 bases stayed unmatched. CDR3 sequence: CASTRTSGRHTIYTDTQYF. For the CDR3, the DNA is TGTGCCAGCACCCGGACTAGCGGGAGGCACACTATATACACAGATACGCAGTATTTT.

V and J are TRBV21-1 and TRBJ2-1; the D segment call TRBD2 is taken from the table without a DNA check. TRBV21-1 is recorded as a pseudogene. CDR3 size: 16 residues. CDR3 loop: CASRGGTGTSSNEQFF. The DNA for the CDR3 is TGTGCCAGCAGAGGGGGGACCGGGACTAGCAGCAATGAGCAGTTCTTC.

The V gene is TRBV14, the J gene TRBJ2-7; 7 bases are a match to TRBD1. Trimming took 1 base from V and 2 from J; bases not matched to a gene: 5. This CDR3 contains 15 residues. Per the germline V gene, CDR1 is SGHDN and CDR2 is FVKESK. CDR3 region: CASSQAQGDTYEQYF. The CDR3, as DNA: TGTGCCAGCAGCCAAGCTCAGGGGGACACCTACGAGCAGTACTTC.

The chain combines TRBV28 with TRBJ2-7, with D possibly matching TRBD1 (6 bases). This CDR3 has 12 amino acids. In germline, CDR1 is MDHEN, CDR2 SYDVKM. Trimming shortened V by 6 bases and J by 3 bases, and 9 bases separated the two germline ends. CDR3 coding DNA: TGTGCCAGCAGAGGACAGATCTACGAGCAGTACTTC. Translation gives CASRGQIYEQYF.

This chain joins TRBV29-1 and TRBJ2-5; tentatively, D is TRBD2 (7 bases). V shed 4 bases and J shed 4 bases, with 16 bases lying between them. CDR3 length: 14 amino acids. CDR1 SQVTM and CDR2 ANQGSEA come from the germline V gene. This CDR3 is CSVGIGGGGETQYF. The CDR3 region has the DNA TGCAGCGTTGGTATCGGGGGCGGGGGAGAGACCCAGTACTTC. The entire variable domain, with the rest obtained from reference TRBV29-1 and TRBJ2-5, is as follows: SAVISQKPSRDICQRGTSLTIQCQVDSQVTMMFWYRQQPGQSLTLIATANQGSEATYESGFVIDKFPISRPNLTFSTLTVSNMSPEDSSIYLCSVGIGGGGETQYFGPGTRLLVL.

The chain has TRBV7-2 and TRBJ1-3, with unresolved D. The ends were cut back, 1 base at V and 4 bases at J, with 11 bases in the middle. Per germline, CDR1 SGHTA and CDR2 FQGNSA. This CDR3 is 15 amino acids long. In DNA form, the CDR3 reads TGTGCCAGCAGCTTAGAGTCTGGGTACGGAAACACCATATATTTT. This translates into CASSLESGYGNTIYF.

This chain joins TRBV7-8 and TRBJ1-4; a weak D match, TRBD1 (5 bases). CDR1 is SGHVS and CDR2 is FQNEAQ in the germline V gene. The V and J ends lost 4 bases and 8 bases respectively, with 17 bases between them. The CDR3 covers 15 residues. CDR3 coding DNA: TGTGCCAGCAGCTCCCGCAGGGAAAACCTAGAAAAACTGTTTTTT. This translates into CASSSRRENLEKLFF.

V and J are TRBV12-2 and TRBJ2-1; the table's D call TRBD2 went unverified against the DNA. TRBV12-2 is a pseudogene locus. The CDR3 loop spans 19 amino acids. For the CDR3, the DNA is TGTGCAAGTCGCTTACAAAATCGTCGGGGGAGTTTCTCCTACAATGAGCAGTTCTTC. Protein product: CASRLQNRRGSFSYNEQFF.

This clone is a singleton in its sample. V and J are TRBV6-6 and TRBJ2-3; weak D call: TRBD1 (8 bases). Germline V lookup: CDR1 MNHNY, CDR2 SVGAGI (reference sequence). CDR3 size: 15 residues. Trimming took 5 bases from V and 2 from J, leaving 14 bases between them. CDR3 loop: CASSVDRDYTDTQYF. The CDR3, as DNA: TGTGCCAGCAGTGTGGACAGGGACTACACAGATACGCAGTATTTT.

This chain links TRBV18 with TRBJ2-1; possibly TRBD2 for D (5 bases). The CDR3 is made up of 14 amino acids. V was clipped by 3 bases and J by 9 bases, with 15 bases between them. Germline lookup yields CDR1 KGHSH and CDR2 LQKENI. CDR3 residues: CASSPPRVAGEQFF. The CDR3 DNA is TGTGCCAGCTCACCTCCTAGGGTGGCGGGTGAGCAGTTCTTC.

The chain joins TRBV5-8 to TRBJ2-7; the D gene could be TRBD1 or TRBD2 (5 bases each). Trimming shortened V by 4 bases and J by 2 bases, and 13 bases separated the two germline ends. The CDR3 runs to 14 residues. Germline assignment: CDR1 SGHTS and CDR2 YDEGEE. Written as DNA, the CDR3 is TGTGCCAGCAGCAGACGGGACGTACCCTACGAGCAGTACTTC. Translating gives CASSRRDVPYEQYF.

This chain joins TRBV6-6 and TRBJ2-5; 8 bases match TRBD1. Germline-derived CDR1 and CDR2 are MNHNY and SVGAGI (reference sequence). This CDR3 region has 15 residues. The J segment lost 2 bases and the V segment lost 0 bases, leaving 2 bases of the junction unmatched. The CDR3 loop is CASSYSGDRQETQYF. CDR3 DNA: TGTGCCAGCAGTTACTCAGGGGACAGGCAAGAGACCCAGTACTTC.